What follows are 8 T cell receptor beta chains derived from one specimen sequenced in a study of graft-versus-host responses after intestinal transplantation. From the graft tissue, intraepithelial and lamina propria lymphocytes were released through processing. Clones were sequenced by immunoSEQ multiplex PCR, and TCRdb holds only the in-frame ones, with some missing. The sample has 9,500 to 15,000 clones, 70% to 75% seen once. Sequencing used ileum tissue, obtained less than 150 days after intestinal transplantation. Receptor source: a human patient who received an intestinal transplant, so some T cells may come from the graft donor.

The chain carries TRBV28 and TRBJ2-1; maybe TRBD2 (6 bases). The germline V gene encodes CDR1 MDHEN and CDR2 SYDVKM. CDR3 length: 13 residues. V was pared by 6 bases and J by 12 bases, with 18 bases between. Here the CDR3 DNA reads TGTGCCAGCAGCTCCCGGCCACTAGCCGCGCAGTTCTTC. Its translation: CASSSRPLAAQFF.

The chain has TRBV27 and TRBJ1-1; D is undetermined. This CDR3 region has 16 residues. CDR1 and CDR2 (germline): MNHEY, SMNVEV (reference sequence). V was pared by 2 bases and J by 5 bases, with 18 bases between. CDR3 DNA sequence: TGTGCCAGCAGTTTAACGGGTTCCCCACCTCCTACTGAAGCTTTCTTT. Translation gives CASSLTGSPPPTEAFF.

The chain carries TRBV14 and TRBJ2-7; 9 bases match TRBD2. The germline V gene encodes CDR1 SGHDN and CDR2 FVKESK. With V trimmed by 4 bases and J by 4 bases, 2 bases remained unmatched. The CDR3 is 13 amino acids. CDR3 sequence: CASSLSGRYEQYF. DNA for the CDR3: TGTGCCAGCAGCCTTAGCGGGAGATACGAGCAGTACTTC.

The chain is built from TRBV5-5 and TRBJ2-7; D perhaps matches TRBD2 (5 bases). Germline V CDR1 and CDR2: SGHKS, YYEKEE (reference sequence). CDR3 length equals 12 residues. V was trimmed by 4 bases and J by 5 bases, leaving 10 bases between them. CDR3 amino acids: CASSPTRDEQYF. In DNA form, the CDR3 reads TGTGCCAGCAGCCCCACTAGGGACGAGCAGTACTTC.

This clone was seen only once. The chain recombines TRBV10-3 with TRBJ1-2, with TRBD1 matching 8 bases. Germline CDR1 reads ENHRY; CDR2 reads SYGVKD. J gave up 2 bases and V 10 bases, and 9 bases lay outside the gene matches. This CDR3 contains 14 residues. In DNA, the CDR3 is TGTGCCACCCGGACAGGGACGTACAACTATGGCTACACCTTC. Protein: CATRTGTYNYGYTF.

The chain recombines TRBV13 with TRBJ1-1; D unresolved. The V and J ends lost 1 base and 10 bases respectively, with 7 bases between them. Per germline, CDR1 PRHDT and CDR2 FYEKMQ (reference sequence). The CDR3 runs to 11 residues. The CDR3 reads CASSLAGGAFF. The CDR3 nucleotides read TGTGCCAGCAGCTTAGCCGGCGGAGCTTTCTTT.

V gene TRBV5-1 combines with J gene TRBJ2-1; 12 bases map to TRBD2. This CDR3 contains 15 residues. The germline gives CDR1 SGHRS, CDR2 YFSETQ. Trimming at V came to 4 bases and at J to 9 bases, leaving 8 bases not matched to a gene. The DNA of the CDR3 is TGCGCCAGCAGCGCTCTAGCGGGGGGGCAGGTTGAGCAGTTCTTC. This encodes CASSALAGGQVEQFF.

The CDR3 DNA reads TGTGCCAGCAGCGTAGGGCTAGCGGGAGGGCCCTCCTACAATGAGCAGTTCTTC. Its protein is CASSVGLAGGPSYNEQFF. The chain has TRBV9 and TRBJ2-1; 12 bases match TRBD2. V shed 0 bases, J shed 0 bases, and the junction held 4 bases outside the gene matches. The CDR3 totals 18 residues. Germline V gene data show CDR1 as SGDLS and CDR2 as YYNGEE.